This TCR beta chain is drawn from a study of long-term antiretroviral therapy in people with HIV. Study-level results: Repertoires with HIV possessed tighter CDR3 length spans than those of controls.

Survey level was the resolution at which the v3.0 immunoSEQ assay ran. Here immunoSEQ multiplex PCR was the method, and the copy in TCRdb shows in-frame clones only, minus some. Here the sample spans roughly 30,000 clones, more than 85% being singletons. Remarks on this clone: Its specificity is not known.

The cryopreserved samples used held roughly 0.9-11 million PBMC prior to extraction of DNA. This CDR3 comprises 16 residues. The germline V gene encodes CDR1 SGHTA and CDR2 FQGNSA. V lost 2 bases, J lost 5 bases, and 16 bases lay in between. The chain joins TRBV7-2 to TRBJ2-1; the D is unclear. This TCR was sampled from a woman in her thirties or forties with HIV. Sequencing was performed on unsorted PBMCs, taken around 6.5 years after starting antiretroviral therapy. CDR3 residues: CASSLISAVPHNEQFF. As DNA, the CDR3 is TGTGCCAGCAGCTTAATCTCTGCGGTACCCCACAATGAGCAGTTCTTC.